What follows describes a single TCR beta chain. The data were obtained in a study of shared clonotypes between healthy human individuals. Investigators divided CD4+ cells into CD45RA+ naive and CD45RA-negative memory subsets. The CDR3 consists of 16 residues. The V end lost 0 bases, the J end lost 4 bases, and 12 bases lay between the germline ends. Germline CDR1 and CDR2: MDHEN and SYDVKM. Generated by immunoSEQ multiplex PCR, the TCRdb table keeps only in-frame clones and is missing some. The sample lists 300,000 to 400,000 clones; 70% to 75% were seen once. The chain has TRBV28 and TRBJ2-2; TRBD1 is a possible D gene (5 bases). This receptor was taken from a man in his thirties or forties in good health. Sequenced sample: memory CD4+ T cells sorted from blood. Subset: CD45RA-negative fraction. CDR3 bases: TGTGCCAGCAGTTTATGGGCAGGGCCGCGCACCGGGGAGCTGTTTTTT. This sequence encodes CASSLWAGPRTGELFF.